The T cell receptor beta chain under discussion was sequenced for a study of T cell responses to AZD1222 COVID-19 vaccine. Study background: Pooled together were second doses at about 4 or about 12 weeks. Findings of the study overall: CD4 TCRs covered the whole spike, strongest at regions 160-218 and 743-854. In all cases, repertoires were sampled only after the peak T cell response. Reportedly, close to half of spike-specific TCRs are directed against unmutated variant regions.

V was shortened by 6 bases and J by 6 bases, with 9 bases between the two germline ends. The CDR3 extends over 12 amino acids. Germline V CDR1 and CDR2: MNHEY, SVGEGT. Comment on this clone: Its specificity is not known.

Here immunoSEQ multiplex PCR was the method, and the copy in TCRdb shows in-frame clones only, minus some. The data hold about 83,000 clones, with around 87% observed a single time. Sequences were derived from peripheral blood, sampled on day 0 of AZD1222 vaccination. This sequence joins TRBV6-2 or TRBV6-3 and TRBJ1-5; possibly TRBD1 for D (6 bases). This receptor was identified in an adult in good health. CDR3 residues: CASSTGSQPQHF. The CDR3 bases are TGTGCCAGCAGCACAGGGAGTCAGCCCCAGCATTTT.